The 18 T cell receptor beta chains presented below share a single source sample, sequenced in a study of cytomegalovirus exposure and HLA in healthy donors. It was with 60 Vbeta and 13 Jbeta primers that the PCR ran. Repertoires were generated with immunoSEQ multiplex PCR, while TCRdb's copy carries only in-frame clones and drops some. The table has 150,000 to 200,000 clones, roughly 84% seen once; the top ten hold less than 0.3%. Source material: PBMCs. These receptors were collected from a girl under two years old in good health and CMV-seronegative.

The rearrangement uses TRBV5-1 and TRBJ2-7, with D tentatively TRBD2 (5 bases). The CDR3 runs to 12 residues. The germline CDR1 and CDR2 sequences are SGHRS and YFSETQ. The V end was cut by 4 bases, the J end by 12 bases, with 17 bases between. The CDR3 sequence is CASSLSGLAPYF. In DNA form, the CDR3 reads TGCGCCAGCAGCCTTTCCGGACTCGCCCCGTACTTC.

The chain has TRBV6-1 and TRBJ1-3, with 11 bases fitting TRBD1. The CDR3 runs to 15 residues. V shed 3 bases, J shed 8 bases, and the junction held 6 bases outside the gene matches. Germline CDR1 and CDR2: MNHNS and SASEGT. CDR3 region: CASSEPGQGAYTIYF. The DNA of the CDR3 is TGTGCCAGCAGTGAGCCCGGACAGGGGGCGTACACCATATATTTT.

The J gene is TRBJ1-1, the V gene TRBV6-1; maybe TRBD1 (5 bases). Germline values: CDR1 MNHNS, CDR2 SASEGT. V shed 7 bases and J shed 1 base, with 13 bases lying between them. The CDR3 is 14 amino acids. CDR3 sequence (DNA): TGTGCCAGCACGGCAAGACAGACGAACACTGAAGCTTTCTTT. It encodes CASTARQTNTEAFF.

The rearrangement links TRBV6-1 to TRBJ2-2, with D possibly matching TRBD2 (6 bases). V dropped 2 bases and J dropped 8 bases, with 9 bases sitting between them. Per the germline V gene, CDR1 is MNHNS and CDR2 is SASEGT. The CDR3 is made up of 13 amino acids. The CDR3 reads CASSEHREGELFF. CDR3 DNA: TGTGCCAGCAGTGAACATCGGGAGGGGGAGCTGTTTTTT.

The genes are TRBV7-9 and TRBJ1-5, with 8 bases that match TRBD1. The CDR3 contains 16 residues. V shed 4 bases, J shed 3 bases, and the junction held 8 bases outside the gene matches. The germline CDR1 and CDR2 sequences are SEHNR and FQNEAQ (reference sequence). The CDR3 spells CASSYGQGVFNQPQHF. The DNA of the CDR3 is TGTGCCAGCAGCTACGGACAGGGAGTGTTCAATCAGCCCCAGCATTTT.

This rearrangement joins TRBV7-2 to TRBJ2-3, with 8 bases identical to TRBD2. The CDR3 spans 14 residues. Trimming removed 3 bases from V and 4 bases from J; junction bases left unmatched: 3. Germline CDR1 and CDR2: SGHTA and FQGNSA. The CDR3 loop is CASSFAGGSDTQYF. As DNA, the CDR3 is TGTGCCAGCAGCTTTGCGGGAGGTTCAGATACGCAGTATTTT.

The CDR3 spells CASSLGGGPTGELFF. CDR3 nucleotide sequence: TGTGCCAGCAGCTTGGGGGGGGGCCCCACCGGGGAGCTGTTTTTT. J is TRBJ2-2 and V is TRBV9, with D possibly TRBD2 on 7 matching bases. The ends were cut back, 4 bases at V and 4 bases at J, with 14 bases in the middle. Germline CDR1 and CDR2: SGDLS and YYNGEE. This CDR3 has 15 residues.

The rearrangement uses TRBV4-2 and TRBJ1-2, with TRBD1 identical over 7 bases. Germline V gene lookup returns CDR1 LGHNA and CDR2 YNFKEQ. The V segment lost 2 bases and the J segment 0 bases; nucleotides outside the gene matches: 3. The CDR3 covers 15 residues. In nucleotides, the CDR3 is TGTGCCAGCAGCCAACCCACAGGGGCTAACTATGGCTACACCTTC. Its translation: CASSQPTGANYGYTF.

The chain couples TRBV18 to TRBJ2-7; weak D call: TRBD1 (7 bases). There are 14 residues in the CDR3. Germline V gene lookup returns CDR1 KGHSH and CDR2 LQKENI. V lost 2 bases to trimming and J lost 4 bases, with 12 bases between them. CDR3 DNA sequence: TGTGCCAGCTCACCATCGACAGGGAGGTACGAGCAGTACTTC. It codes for CASSPSTGRYEQYF. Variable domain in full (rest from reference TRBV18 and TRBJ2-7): NAGVMQNPRHLVRRRGQEARLRCSPMKGHSHVYWYRQLPEEGLKFMVYLQKENIIDESGMPKERFSAEFPKEGPSILRIQQVVRGDSAAYFCASSPSTGRYEQYFGPGTRLTVT.

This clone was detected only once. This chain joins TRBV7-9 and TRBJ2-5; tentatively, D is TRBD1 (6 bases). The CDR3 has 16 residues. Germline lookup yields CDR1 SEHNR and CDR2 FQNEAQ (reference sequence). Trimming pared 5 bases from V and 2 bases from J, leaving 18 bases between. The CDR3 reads CASSPTDRRYQETQYF. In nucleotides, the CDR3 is TGTGCCAGCAGCCCAACAGACAGGAGATATCAAGAGACCCAGTACTTC.

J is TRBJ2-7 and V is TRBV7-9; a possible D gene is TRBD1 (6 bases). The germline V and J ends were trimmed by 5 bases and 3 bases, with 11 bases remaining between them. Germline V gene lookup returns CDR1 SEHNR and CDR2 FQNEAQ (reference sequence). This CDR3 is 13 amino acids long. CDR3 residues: CASSGDRYYEQYF. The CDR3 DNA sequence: TGTGCCAGCAGCGGAGACAGGTACTACGAGCAGTACTTC.

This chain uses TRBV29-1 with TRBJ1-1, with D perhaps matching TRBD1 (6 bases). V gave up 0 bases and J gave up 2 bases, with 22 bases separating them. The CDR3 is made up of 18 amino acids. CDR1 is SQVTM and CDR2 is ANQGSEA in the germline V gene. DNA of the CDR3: TGCAGCGTTGAAGATAAAAGGGGGACATGGATGTTCAACACTGAAGCTTTCTTT. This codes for CSVEDKRGTWMFNTEAFF.

The CDR3: CASSSRIPLGRETQYF. CDR3 nucleotides: TGTGCCAGCAGCTCCCGTATTCCCCTAGGAAGGGAGACCCAGTACTTC. The rearrangement uses TRBV7-9 and TRBJ2-5; no definite D call. V lost 4 bases and J lost 5, with 20 bases in between. The CDR3 runs 16 residues. CDR1 is SEHNR and CDR2 is FQNEAQ in the germline V gene (reference sequence). Based on the CDR3 plus reference TRBV7-9 and TRBJ2-5, the full variable domain is DTGVSQNPRHKITKRGQNVTFRCDPISEHNRLYWYRQTLGQGPEFLTYFQNEAQLEKSRLLSDRFSAERPKGSFSTLEIQRTEQGDSAMYLCASSSRIPLGRETQYFGPGTRLLVL.

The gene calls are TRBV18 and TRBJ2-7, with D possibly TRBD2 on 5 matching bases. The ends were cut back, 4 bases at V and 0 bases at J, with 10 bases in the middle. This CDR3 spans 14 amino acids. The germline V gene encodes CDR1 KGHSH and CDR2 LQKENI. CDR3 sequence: CASSRESNSYEQYF. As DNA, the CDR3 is TGTGCCAGCTCACGGGAGTCCAACTCCTACGAGCAGTACTTC.

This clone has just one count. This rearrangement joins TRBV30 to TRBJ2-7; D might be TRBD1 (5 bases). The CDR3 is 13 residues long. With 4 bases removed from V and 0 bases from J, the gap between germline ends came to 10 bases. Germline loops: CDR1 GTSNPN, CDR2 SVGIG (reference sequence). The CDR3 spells CAWTQGNSYEQYF. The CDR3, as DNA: TGTGCCTGGACGCAGGGTAACTCCTACGAGCAGTACTTC.

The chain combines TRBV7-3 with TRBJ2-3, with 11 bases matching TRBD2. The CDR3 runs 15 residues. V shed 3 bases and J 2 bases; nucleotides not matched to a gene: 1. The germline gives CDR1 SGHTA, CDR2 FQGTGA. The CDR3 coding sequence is TGTGCCAGCAGCTTTAGCGGGAGGGCCACAGATACGCAGTATTTT. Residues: CASSFSGRATDTQYF.

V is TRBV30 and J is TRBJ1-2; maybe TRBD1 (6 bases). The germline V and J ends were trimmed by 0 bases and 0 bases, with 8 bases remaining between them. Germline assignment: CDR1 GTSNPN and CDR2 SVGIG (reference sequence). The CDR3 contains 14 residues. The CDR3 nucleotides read TGTGCCTGGAGTGTCGGACAGTCTAACTATGGCTACACCTTC. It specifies CAWSVGQSNYGYTF.

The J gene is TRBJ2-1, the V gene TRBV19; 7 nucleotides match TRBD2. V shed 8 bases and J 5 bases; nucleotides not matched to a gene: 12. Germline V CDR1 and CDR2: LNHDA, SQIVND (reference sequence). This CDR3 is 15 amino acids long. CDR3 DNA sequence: TGTGCCAGTTCAAAAGGGTCTAGCGGTAACAATGAGCAGTTCTTC. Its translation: CASSKGSSGNNEQFF.